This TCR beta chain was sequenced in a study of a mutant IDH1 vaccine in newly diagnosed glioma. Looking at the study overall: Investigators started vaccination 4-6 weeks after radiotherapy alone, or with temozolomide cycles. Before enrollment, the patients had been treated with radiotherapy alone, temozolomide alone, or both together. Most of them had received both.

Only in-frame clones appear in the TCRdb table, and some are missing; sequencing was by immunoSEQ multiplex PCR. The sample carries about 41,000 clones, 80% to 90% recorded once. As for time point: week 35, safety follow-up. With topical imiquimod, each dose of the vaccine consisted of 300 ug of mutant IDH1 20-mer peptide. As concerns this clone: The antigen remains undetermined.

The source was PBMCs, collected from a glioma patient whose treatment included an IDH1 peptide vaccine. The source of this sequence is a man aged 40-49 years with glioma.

In DNA, the CDR3 is TGTGCCAGCAGTTTTGGAAGAACTAACTATGGCTACACCTTC. This translates into CASSFGRTNYGYTF. The V call is TRBV27, the J call TRBJ1-2; D is ambiguous. Germline CDR1 is MNHEY and CDR2 is SMNVEV (reference sequence). This CDR3 region has 14 residues. Trimming left V 3 bases short and J 0 bases short, with 8 bases between.